This T cell receptor beta chain was sequenced in a study of radiation and T cells in renal cell carcinoma. Study observations and caveats: Irradiated tumors had higher TCR clonality than control tumors. Intratumoral heterogeneity was not captured in these roughly 0.98 g regions.

The treatment is: treatment-naive control, cytoreductive nephrectomy. This renal cell carcinoma was of the clear cell type. Measured with immunoSEQ multiplex PCR; TCRdb has only the in-frame clones, and not every one. The sample consists of some 20,000 clones, about three fifths of them appearing once. CDR1 is MGHRA, CDR2 YSYEKL, per germline. V dropped 1 base and J dropped 5 bases, with 3 bases sitting between them. This CDR3 comprises 12 residues. Remarks on this clone: No antigen is known for it.

This receptor was identified in a man aged 50-59 years with renal cell carcinoma. This chain uses TRBV4-1 with TRBJ2-1; no definite D call. Material: tumor tissue, obtained from a patient whose treatment was nephrectomy without radiotherapy. As DNA, the CDR3 is TGCGCCAGCAGCCAAGGCCACAATGAGCAGTTCTTC. As protein: CASSQGHNEQFF.